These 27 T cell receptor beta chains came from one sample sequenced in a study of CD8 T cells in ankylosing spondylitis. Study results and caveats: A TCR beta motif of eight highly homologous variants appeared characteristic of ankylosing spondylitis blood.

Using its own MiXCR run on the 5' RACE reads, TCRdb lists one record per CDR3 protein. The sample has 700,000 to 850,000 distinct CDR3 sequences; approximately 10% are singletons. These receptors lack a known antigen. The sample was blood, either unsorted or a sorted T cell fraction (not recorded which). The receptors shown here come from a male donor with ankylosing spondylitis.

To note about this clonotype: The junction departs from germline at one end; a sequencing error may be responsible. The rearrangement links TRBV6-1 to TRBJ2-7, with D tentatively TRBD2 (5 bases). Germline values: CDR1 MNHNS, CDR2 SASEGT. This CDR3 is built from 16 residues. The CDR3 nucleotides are TGTGCCAGCAGCCGAATGGGAGTAACCCTTCGGAGCGAGCAGCACTTC. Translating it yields CASSRMGVTLRSEQHF.

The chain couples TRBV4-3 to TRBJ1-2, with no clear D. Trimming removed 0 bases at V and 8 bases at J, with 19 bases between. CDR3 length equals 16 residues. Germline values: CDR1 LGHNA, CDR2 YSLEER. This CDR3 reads CASSQDWQDHYLGYTF. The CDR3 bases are TGCGCCAGCAGCCAAGATTGGCAGGACCACTATTTGGGCTACACCTTC.

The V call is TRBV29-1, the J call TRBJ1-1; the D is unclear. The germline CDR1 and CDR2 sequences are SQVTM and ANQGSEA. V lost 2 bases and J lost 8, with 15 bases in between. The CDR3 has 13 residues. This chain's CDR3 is CSVESRQVPEAFF. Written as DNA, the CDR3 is TGCAGCGTTGAAAGCCGTCAGGTCCCCGAAGCTTTCTTT.

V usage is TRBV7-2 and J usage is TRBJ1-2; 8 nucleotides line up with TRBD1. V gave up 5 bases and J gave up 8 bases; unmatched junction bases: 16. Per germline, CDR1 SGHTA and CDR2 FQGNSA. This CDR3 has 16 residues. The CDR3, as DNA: TGTGCCAGCAGCCCCGGGACAGGAGGGGTTGTTTGGGGCTACACCTTC. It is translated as CASSPGTGGVVWGYTF.

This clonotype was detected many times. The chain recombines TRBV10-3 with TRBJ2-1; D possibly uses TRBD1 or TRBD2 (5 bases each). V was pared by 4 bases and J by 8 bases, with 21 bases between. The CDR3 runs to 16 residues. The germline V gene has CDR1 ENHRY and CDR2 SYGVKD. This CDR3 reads CAISGVPGRTYDEQFF. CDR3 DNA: TGTGCCATCAGTGGGGTACCGGGACGGACATACGATGAGCAGTTCTTC.

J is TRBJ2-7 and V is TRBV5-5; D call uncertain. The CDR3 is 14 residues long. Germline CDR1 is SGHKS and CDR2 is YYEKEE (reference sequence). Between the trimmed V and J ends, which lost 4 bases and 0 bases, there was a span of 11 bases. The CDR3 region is CASSPTLSSYEQYF. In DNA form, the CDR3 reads TGTGCCAGCAGCCCGACGCTTAGCTCCTACGAGCAGTACTTC. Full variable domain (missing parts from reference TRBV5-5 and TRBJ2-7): DAGVTQSPTHLIKTRGQQVTLRCSPISGHKSVSWYQQVLGQGPQFIFQYYEKEERGRGNFPDRFSARQFPNYSSELNVNALLLGDSALYLCASSPTLSSYEQYFGPGTRLTVT.

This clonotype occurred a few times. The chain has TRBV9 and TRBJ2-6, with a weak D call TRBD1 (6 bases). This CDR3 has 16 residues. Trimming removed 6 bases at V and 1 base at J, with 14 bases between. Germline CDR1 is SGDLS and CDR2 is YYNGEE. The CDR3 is CASTKGVGSGANVLTF. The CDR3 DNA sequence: TGTGCCAGCACCAAGGGGGTTGGGTCTGGGGCCAACGTCCTGACTTTC.

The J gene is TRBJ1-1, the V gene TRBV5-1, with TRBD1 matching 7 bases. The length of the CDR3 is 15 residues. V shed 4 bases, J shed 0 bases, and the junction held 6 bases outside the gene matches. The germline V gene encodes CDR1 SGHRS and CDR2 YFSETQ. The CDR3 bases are TGCGCCAGCAGCGGAAGGGGACAGATGAACACTGAAGCTTTCTTT. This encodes CASSGRGQMNTEAFF.

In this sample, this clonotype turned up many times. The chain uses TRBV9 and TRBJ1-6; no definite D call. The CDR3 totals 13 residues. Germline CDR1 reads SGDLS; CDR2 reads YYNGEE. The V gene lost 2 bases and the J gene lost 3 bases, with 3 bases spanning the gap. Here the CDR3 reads CASSVNYNSPLHF. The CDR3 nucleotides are TGTGCCAGCAGCGTTAACTATAATTCACCCCTCCACTTT.

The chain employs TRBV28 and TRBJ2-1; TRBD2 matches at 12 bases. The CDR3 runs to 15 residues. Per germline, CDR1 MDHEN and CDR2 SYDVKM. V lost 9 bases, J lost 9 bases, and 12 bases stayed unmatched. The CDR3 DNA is TGTGCCAGTCTCGTTAGGACTAGCGGGAATGGTGAGCAGTTCTTC. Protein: CASLVRTSGNGEQFF.

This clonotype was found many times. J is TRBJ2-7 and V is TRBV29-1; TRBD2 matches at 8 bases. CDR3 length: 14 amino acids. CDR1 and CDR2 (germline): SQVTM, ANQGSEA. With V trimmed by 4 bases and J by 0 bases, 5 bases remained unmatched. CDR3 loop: CSVASGLSSYEQYF. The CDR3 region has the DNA TGCAGCGTTGCTAGCGGGCTAAGCTCCTACGAGCAGTACTTC.

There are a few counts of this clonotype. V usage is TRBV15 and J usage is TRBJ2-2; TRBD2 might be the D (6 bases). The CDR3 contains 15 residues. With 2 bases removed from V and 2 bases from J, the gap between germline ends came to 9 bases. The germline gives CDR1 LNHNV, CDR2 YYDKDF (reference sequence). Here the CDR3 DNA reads TGTGCCACCAGCAGATCCGGACTAAACACCGGGGAGCTGTTTTTT. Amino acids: CATSRSGLNTGELFF.

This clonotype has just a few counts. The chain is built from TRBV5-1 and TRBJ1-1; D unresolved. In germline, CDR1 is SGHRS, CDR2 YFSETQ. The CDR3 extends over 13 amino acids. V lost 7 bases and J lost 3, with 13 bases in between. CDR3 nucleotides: TGCGCCAGCTTTAGGGAGGTACACACTGAAGCTTTCTTT. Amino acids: CASFREVHTEAFF. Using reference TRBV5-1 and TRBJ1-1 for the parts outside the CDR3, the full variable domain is KAGVTQTPRYLIKTRGQQVTLSCSPISGHRSVSWYQQTPGQGLQFLFEYFSETQRNKGNFPGRFSGRQFSNSRSEMNVSTLELGDSALYLCASFREVHTEAFFGQGTRLTVV.

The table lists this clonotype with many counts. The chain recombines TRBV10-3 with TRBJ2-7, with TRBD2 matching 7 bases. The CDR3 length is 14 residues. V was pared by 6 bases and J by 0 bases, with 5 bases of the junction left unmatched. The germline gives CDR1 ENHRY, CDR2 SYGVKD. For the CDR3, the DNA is TGTGCCATCAGGACTAGCCAGAGCTCCTACGAGCAGTACTTC. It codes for CAIRTSQSSYEQYF.

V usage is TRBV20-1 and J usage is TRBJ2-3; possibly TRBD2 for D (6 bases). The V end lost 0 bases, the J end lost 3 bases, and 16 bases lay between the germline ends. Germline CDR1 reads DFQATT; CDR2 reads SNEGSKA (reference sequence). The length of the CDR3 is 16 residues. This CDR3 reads CSAREESGWETDTQYF. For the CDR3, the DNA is TGCAGTGCTAGAGAGGAGAGCGGGTGGGAGACAGATACGCAGTATTTT.

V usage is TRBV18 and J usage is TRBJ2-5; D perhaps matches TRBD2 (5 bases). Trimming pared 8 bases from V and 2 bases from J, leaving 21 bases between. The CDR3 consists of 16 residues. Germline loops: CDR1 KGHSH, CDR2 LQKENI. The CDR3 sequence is CASQPRSAERQETQYF. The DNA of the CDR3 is TGTGCCAGCCAACCCCGTTCAGCGGAGCGACAAGAGACCCAGTACTTC.

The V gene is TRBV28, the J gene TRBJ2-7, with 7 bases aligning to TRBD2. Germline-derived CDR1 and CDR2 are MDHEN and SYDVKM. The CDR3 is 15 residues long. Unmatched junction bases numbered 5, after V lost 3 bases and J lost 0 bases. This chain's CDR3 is CASSLGGSTSYEQYF. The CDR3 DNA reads TGTGCCAGCAGTTTGGGCGGGAGTACCTCCTACGAGCAGTACTTC.

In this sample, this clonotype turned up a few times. The CDR3 protein is CSASPGTSGGLAYEQYF. As DNA, the CDR3 is TGCAGTGCTAGTCCCGGGACTAGCGGGGGGTTGGCCTACGAGCAGTACTTC. The chain employs TRBV20-1 and TRBJ2-7; 15 bases agree with TRBD2. In germline, CDR1 is DFQATT, CDR2 SNEGSKA (reference sequence). The CDR3 consists of 17 residues. Trimming took 3 bases from V and 2 from J; bases not matched to a gene: 8.

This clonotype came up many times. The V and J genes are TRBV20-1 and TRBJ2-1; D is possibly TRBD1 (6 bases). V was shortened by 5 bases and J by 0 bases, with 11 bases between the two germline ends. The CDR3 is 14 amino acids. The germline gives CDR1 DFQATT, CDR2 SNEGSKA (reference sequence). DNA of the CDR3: TGCAGTGCTCTCCACAGGGTCTCCTACAATGAGCAGTTCTTC. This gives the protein CSALHRVSYNEQFF.

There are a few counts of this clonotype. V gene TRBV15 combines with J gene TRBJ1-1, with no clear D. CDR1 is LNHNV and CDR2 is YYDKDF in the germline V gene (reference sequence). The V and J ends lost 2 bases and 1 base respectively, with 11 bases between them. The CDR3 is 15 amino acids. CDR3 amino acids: CATSRREGGNTEAFF. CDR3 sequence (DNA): TGTGCCACCAGCAGACGTGAAGGTGGGAACACTGAAGCTTTCTTT.

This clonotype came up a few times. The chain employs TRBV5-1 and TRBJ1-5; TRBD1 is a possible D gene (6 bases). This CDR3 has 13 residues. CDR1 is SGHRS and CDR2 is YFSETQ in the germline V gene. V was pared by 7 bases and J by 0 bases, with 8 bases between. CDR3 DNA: TGCGCCAGCCGACAGGATAGCAATCAGCCCCAGCATTTT. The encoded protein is CASRQDSNQPQHF.

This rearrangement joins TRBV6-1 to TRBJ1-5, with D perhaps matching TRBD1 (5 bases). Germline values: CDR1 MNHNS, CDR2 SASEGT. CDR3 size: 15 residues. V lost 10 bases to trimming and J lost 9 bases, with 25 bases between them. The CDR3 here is CAISGRIARDGPQHF. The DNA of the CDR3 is TGTGCCATTTCGGGACGGATTGCGCGTGACGGGCCCCAGCATTTT.

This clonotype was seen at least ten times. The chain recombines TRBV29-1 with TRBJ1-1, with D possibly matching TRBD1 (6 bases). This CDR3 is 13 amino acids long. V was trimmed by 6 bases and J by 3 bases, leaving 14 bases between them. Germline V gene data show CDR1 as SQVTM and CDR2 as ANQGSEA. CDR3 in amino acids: CSVVQGRYTEAFF. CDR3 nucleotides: TGCAGCGTGGTTCAGGGGAGGTACACTGAAGCTTTCTTT.

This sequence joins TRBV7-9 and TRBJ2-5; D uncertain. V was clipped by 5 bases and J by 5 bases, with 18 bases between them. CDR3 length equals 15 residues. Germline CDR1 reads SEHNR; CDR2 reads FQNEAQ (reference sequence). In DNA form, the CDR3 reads TGTGCCAGCAGCCCCTTCCAAGCCCGTGAGGAGACCCAGTACTTC. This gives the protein CASSPFQAREETQYF.

The DNA for the CDR3 is TGCAGTGCTAGCAAGGACGGCGGAGACACCATATATTTT. This sequence encodes CSASKDGGDTIYF. The V gene is TRBV20-1, the J gene TRBJ1-3; D unresolved. CDR1 is DFQATT, CDR2 SNEGSKA, per germline (reference sequence). Trimming shortened V by 3 bases and J by 8 bases, and 14 bases separated the two germline ends. The CDR3 spans 13 residues.

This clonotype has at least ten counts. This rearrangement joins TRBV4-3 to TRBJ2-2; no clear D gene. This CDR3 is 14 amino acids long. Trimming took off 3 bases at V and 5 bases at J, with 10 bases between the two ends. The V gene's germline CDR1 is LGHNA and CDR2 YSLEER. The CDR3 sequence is CASSHASQTGELFF. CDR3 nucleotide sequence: TGCGCCAGCAGCCATGCCTCACAAACCGGGGAGCTGTTTTTT.

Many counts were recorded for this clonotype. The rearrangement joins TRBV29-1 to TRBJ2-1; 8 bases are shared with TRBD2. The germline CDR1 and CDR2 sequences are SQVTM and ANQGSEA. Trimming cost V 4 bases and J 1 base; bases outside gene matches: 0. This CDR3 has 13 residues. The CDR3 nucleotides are TGCAGCGTTGTAGCGGGGTCCTACAATGAGCAGTTCTTC. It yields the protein CSVVAGSYNEQFF.